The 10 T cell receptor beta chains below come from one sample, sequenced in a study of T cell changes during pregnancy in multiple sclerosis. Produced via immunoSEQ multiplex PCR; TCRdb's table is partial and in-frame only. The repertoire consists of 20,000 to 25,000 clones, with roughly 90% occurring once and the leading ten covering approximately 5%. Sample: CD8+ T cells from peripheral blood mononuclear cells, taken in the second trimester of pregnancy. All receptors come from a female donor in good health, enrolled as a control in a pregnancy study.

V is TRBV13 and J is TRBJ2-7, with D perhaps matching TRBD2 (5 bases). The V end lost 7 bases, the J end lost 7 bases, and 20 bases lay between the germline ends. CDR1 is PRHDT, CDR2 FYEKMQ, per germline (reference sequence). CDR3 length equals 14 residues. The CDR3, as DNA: TGTGCCAGCACCACTAGAAGTAAGGGCCAAGAGCAGTACTTC. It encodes CASTTRSKGQEQYF.

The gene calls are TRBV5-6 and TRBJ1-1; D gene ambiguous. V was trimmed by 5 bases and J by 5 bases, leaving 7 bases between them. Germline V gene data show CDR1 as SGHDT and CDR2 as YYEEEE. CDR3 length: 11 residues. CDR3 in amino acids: CASRSVTEAFF. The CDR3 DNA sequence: TGTGCCAGCAGGTCGGTGACTGAAGCTTTCTTT.

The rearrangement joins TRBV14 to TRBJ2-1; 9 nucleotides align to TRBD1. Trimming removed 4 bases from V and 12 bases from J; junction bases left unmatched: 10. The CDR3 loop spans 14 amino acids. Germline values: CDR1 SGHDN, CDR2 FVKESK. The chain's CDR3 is CASSPTTGGVWQFF. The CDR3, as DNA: TGTGCCAGCAGCCCGACGACAGGGGGGGTTTGGCAGTTCTTC.

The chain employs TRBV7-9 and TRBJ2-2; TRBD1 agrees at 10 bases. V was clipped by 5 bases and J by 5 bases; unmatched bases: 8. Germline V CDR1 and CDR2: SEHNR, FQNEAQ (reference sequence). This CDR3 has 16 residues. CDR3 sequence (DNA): TGTGCCAGCAGCCTAGGACAGGGGGTACGGACCGGGGAGCTGTTTTTT. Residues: CASSLGQGVRTGELFF.

The CDR3 here is CASSNGGTDTQYF. In DNA, the CDR3 is TGTGCCAGCAGTAACGGGGGCACAGATACGCAGTATTTT. The chain has TRBV27 and TRBJ2-3; weak D call: TRBD2 (5 bases). Trimming stripped 5 bases from V and 1 base from J, with 7 bases between. Looked up from germline, CDR1 is MNHEY and CDR2 is SMNVEV (reference sequence). The CDR3 extends over 13 amino acids.

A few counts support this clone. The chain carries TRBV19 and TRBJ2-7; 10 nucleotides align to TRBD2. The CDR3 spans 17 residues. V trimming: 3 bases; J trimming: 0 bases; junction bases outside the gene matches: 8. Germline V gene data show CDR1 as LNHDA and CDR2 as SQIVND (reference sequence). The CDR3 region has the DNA TGTGCCAGTAGTATGACTAGCGGGTATTCGTTCTCCTACGAGCAGTACTTC. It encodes CASSMTSGYSFSYEQYF.

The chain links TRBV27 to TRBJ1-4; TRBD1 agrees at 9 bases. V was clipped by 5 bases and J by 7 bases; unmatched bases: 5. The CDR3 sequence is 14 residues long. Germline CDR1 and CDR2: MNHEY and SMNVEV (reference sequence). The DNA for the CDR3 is TGTGCCAGCAGTCCCGGGACAGGGCGTGAAAAACTGTTTTTT. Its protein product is CASSPGTGREKLFF.

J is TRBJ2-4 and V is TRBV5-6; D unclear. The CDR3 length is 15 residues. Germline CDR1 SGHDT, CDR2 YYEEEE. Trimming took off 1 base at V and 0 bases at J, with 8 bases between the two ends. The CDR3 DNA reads TGTGCCAGCAGCTTGAACGGTATAGCCAAAAACATTCAGTACTTC. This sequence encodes CASSLNGIAKNIQYF. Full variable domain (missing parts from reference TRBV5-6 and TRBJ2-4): DAGVTQSPTHLIKTRGQQVTLRCSPKSGHDTVSWYQQALGQGPQFIFQYYEEEERQRGNFPDRFSGHQFPNYSSELNVNALLLGDSALYLCASSLNGIAKNIQYFGAGTRLSVL.

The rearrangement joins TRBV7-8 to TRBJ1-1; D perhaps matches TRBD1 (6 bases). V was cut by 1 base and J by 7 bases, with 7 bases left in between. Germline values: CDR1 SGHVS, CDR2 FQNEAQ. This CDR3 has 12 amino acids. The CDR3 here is CASSLGGLEAFF. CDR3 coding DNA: TGTGCCAGCAGCTTAGGGGGGCTTGAAGCTTTCTTT.

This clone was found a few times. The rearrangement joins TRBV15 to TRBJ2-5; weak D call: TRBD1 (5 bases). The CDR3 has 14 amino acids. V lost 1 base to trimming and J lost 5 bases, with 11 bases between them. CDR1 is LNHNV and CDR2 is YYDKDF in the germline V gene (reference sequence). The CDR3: CATSRGQGWETQYF. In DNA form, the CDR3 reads TGTGCCACCAGCAGAGGTCAGGGATGGGAGACCCAGTACTTC.